These 21 T cell receptor beta chains were all obtained from the same sample, sequenced in a study of T cells in Graves' hyperthyroidism and ophthalmopathy. RNA transcripts yielded amplified TCR beta CDR3 regions. Initially, a first-round RT-PCR of the TCR CDR3 employed the HTBI primer set. TCRdb re-analysed the multiplex PCR reads in MiXCR, keeping a single row per CDR3 protein. The data show hundreds of thousands of distinct CDR3 sequences, 15% to 20% seen once. Input material: blood. The receptors derive from a woman in her fifties or sixties with Graves' hyperthyroidism that later progressed to Graves' ophthalmopathy.

This chain joins TRBV7-9 and TRBJ1-6, with 8 positions matching TRBD1. Germline CDR1 reads SEHNR; CDR2 reads FQNEAQ (reference sequence). The CDR3 has 13 residues. Trimming took 4 bases from V and 17 from J; bases not matched to a gene: 10. The CDR3 loop is CASSSTRTGGVHF. The CDR3, as DNA: TGTGCCAGCAGCTCCACTCGTACAGGGGGTGTCCACTTT.

The chain has TRBV30 and TRBJ2-2; D gene unclear. The CDR3 has 15 residues. The V and J ends lost 4 bases and 4 bases respectively, with 16 bases between them. CDR1 and CDR2 from the germline V gene are GTSNPN and SVGIG (reference sequence). The CDR3 loop is CAWTPTVAFTGELFF. CDR3 in DNA: TGTGCCTGGACTCCCACGGTGGCATTCACCGGGGAGCTGTTTTTT.

This clonotype appeared many times. The V gene is TRBV12-3 or TRBV12-4, the J gene TRBJ1-1; no clear D. The CDR3 extends over 12 amino acids. With 5 bases removed from V and 6 bases from J, the gap between germline ends came to 10 bases. The CDR3 region has the DNA TGTGCCAGCAGTCGGGCCCTCCCTGAAGCTTTCTTT. Amino acid sequence: CASSRALPEAFF.

The chain joins TRBV6-2 or TRBV6-3 to TRBJ2-4; TRBD1 matches 8 bases. Germline V lookup: CDR1 MNHEY, CDR2 SVGEGT. The CDR3 consists of 14 residues. V trimming: 6 bases; J trimming: 3 bases; junction bases outside the gene matches: 4. The CDR3 region is CASSRDRGKNIQYF. The CDR3 DNA follows: TGTGCCAGCAGCAGAGACAGGGGCAAAAACATTCAGTACTTC.

This clonotype has only a few counts. The chain joins TRBV7-2 to TRBJ2-2; TRBD2 aligns across 14 bases. This CDR3 comprises 17 residues. CDR1 is SGHTA and CDR2 is FQGNSA in the germline V gene. J gave up 4 bases and V 5 bases, and 6 bases lay outside the gene matches. DNA of the CDR3: TGTGCCAGCAGCGTTGGACTAGCGGGGGGTATCACCGGGGAGCTGTTTTTT. It codes for CASSVGLAGGITGELFF.

This chain uses TRBV7-8 with TRBJ1-5; D ambiguous. Per the germline V gene, CDR1 is SGHVS and CDR2 is FQNEAQ. CDR3 length equals 18 residues. V was shortened by 4 bases and J by 1 base, with 20 bases between the two germline ends. DNA for the CDR3: TGTGCCAGCAGCTCCTTAGCAATAACCGTAGTCAGCAATCAGCCCCAGCATTTT. The encoded protein is CASSSLAITVVSNQPQHF.

The rearrangement uses TRBV5-8 and TRBJ1-2; no firm D call. The CDR3 has 12 amino acids. Germline assignment: CDR1 SGHTS and CDR2 YDEGEE. V was shortened by 2 bases and J by 6 bases, with 8 bases between the two germline ends. DNA for the CDR3: TGTGCCAGCAGCTTCGATGTGGATGGCTACACCTTC. It encodes CASSFDVDGYTF.

There are many counts of this clonotype. The J gene is TRBJ1-1, the V gene TRBV10-3; possible D gene TRBD1, 6 bases. The germline V and J ends were trimmed by 7 bases and 4 bases, with 13 bases remaining between them. In germline, CDR1 is ENHRY, CDR2 SYGVKD. The CDR3 contains 13 residues. Written as DNA, the CDR3 is TGTGCCATCAACGGGGGGGGGCGCACTGAAGCTTTCTTT. This encodes CAINGGGRTEAFF.

In this sample, this clonotype turned up many times. The chain recombines TRBV3-1 with TRBJ2-2, with D possibly being TRBD2 (6 bases). CDR3 length: 17 residues. Trimming cost V 4 bases and J 2 bases, with 17 bases left between them. Germline CDR1 LGHDT, CDR2 YNNKEL (reference sequence). The CDR3 nucleotides read TGTGCCAGCAGCCTATCCACGGGGAGGATCAACACCGGGGAGCTGTTTTTT. Translation gives CASSLSTGRINTGELFF.

The rearrangement uses TRBV20-1 and TRBJ2-3; TRBD2 agrees at 16 bases. Germline CDR1 reads DFQATT; CDR2 reads SNEGSKA (reference sequence). V lost 6 bases to trimming and J lost 2 bases; unmatched junction nucleotides: 8. This CDR3 has 17 amino acids. As DNA, the CDR3 is TGCAGTGCGAAACGGGGACTAGCGGGGGGGTCCACAGATACGCAGTATTTT. This gives the protein CSAKRGLAGGSTDTQYF.

This clonotype was found many times. The V and J genes are TRBV10-3 and TRBJ2-5, with D possibly being TRBD1 (6 bases). The CDR3 covers 16 residues. V was clipped by 0 bases and J by 7 bases, with 18 bases between them. Germline CDR1 reads ENHRY; CDR2 reads SYGVKD. CDR3 sequence: CAISESTGQLVGTQYF. The CDR3 bases are TGTGCCATCAGTGAGTCAACGGGACAACTAGTCGGGACCCAGTACTTC.

Note on this clonotype: The junction departs from germline at one end; a sequencing error may be responsible. V gene TRBV5-1 combines with J gene TRBJ2-5; 8 nucleotides align to TRBD2. Germline CDR1 reads SGHRS; CDR2 reads YFSETQ. The CDR3 runs 17 residues. CDR3 residues: CASNLEGSGAPQETQYF. CDR3 DNA sequence: TGCGCCAGCAACTTGGAGGGTAGCGGGGCCCCCCAAGAGACCCAGTACTTC.

This clonotype was picked up many times. V usage is TRBV2 and J usage is TRBJ2-5; D is perhaps TRBD1 or TRBD2 (6 bases each). The germline gives CDR1 SNHLY, CDR2 FYNNEI. This CDR3 region has 13 residues. V lost 6 bases, J lost 4 bases, and 12 bases lay in between. CDR3 loop: CASSEGGLETQYF. CDR3 coding DNA: TGTGCCAGCAGCGAGGGGGGCCTAGAGACCCAGTACTTC.

This clonotype has just a few counts. The chain combines TRBV19 with TRBJ1-5; D unresolved. The CDR3 has 13 residues. In germline, CDR1 is LNHDA, CDR2 SQIVND (reference sequence). The V gene lost 3 bases and the J gene lost 7 bases, with 10 bases spanning the gap. As DNA, the CDR3 is TGTGCCAGTAGTATCCGGGGTGAGCAGCCCCAGCATTTT. It encodes CASSIRGEQPQHF.

The rearrangement joins TRBV7-9 to TRBJ1-2; a weak D match, TRBD1 (5 bases). The CDR3 contains 15 residues. The germline V gene has CDR1 SEHNR and CDR2 FQNEAQ (reference sequence). V was cut by 4 bases and J by 1 base, with 13 bases left in between. As DNA, the CDR3 is TGTGCCAGCAGCTACCTCCCGACAGTTAACTATGGCTACACCTTC. Translating it yields CASSYLPTVNYGYTF.

The chain carries TRBV19 and TRBJ1-3; D unclear. This CDR3 region has 11 residues. Germline CDR1 and CDR2: LNHDA and SQIVND (reference sequence). The V gene lost 10 bases and the J gene lost 1 base, with 5 bases spanning the gap. CDR3 nucleotide sequence: TGTGCCACTAAATCTGGAAACACCATATATTTT. It translates to CATKSGNTIYF. Filled out from reference TRBV19 and TRBJ1-3, the complete variable domain reads DGGITQSPKYLFRKEGQNVTLSCEQNLNHDAMYWYRQDPGQGLRLIYYSQIVNDFQKGDIAEGYSVSREKKESFPLTVTSAQKNPTAFYLCATKSGNTIYFGEGSWLTVV.

This clonotype occurred many times. The chain links TRBV7-9 to TRBJ1-6; perhaps TRBD1 as D (6 bases). Germline assignment: CDR1 SEHNR and CDR2 FQNEAQ (reference sequence). Trimming stripped 4 bases from V and 2 bases from J, with 12 bases between. This CDR3 is 16 amino acids long. The CDR3 protein is CASSSPRDTYNSPLHF. The CDR3 region has the DNA TGTGCCAGCAGCTCCCCCCGGGACACCTATAATTCACCCCTCCACTTT.

The table lists this clonotype with a few counts. This CDR3 is CASGLGPNGEQFF. For the CDR3, the DNA is TGTGCTAGTGGTTTGGGTCCCAATGGTGAGCAGTTCTTC. This chain connects TRBV12-5 to TRBJ2-1; no clear D. Trimming removed 1 base at V and 9 bases at J, with 10 bases between. The CDR3 loop spans 13 amino acids. The germline V gene has CDR1 LGHNT and CDR2 FRNRAP.

The chain is built from TRBV12-3 or TRBV12-4 and TRBJ1-1, with 8 bases aligning to TRBD1. The CDR3 runs to 17 residues. Unmatched junction bases numbered 11, after V lost 4 bases and J lost 1 base. CDR3 in DNA: TGTGCCAGCAGTTCAAGGCAGGGGGCCAGAGCGAACACTGAAGCTTTCTTT. Translation: CASSSRQGARANTEAFF.

The chain combines TRBV29-1 with TRBJ1-1; 7 bases are shared with TRBD1. J was trimmed by 3 bases and V by 6 bases; bases with no gene match: 7. Per the germline V gene, CDR1 is SQVTM and CDR2 is ANQGSEA. CDR3 length: 13 residues. The CDR3 bases are TGCAGCGTGAGGTTGCAGGGGGACACTGAAGCTTTCTTT. Translated, it gives CSVRLQGDTEAFF. Full variable domain (outside the CDR3, taken from reference TRBV29-1 and TRBJ1-1): SAVISQKPSRDICQRGTSLTIQCQVDSQVTMMFWYRQQPGQSLTLIATANQGSEATYESGFVIDKFPISRPNLTFSTLTVSNMSPEDSSIYLCSVRLQGDTEAFFGQGTRLTVV.

This clonotype was detected many times. This rearrangement joins TRBV6-2 or TRBV6-3 to TRBJ2-5; 7 bases map to TRBD1. The CDR3 contains 19 residues. Germline assignment: CDR1 MNHEY and CDR2 SVGEGT. V trimming: 6 bases; J trimming: 2 bases; junction bases outside the gene matches: 21. The CDR3 coding sequence is TGTGCCAGCAGAATGCACCGACGAATTAAGGACAGGCGGCAAGAGACCCAGTACTTC. Its protein product is CASRMHRRIKDRRQETQYF.